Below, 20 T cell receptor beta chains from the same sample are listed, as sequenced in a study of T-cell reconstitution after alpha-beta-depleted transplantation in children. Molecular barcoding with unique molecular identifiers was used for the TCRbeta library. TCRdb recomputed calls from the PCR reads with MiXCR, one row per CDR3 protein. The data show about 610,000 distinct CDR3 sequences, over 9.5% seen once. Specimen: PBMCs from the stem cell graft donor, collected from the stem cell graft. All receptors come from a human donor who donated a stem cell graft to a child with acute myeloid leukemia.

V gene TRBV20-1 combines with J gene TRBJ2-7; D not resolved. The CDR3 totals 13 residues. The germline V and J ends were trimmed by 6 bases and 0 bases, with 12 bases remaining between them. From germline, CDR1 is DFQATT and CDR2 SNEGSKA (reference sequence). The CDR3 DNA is TGCAGTGCACTGCTAGGTAACTCCTACGAGCAGTACTTC. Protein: CSALLGNSYEQYF.

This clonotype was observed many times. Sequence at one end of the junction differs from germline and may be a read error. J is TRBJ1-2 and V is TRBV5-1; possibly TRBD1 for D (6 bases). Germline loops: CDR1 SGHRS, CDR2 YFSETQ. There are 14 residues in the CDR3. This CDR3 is CASSPGQPNYGYTF. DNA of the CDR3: TGTGCCAGCTCCCCTGGACAGCCAAACTATGGCTACACCTTC.

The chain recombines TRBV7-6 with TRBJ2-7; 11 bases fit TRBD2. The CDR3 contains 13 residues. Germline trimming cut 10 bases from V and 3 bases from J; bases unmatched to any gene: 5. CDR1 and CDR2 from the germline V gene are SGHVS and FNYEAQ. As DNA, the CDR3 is TGTGCCATTCGACTAGCGGGGAACTACGAGCAGTACTTC. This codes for CAIRLAGNYEQYF.

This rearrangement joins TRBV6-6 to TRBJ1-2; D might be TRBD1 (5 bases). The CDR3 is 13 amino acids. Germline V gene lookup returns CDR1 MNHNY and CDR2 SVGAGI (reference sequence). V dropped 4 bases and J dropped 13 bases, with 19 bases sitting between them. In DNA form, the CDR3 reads TGTGCCAGCAGTTTCCGGGGGGATTATCCGGGCACCTTC. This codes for CASSFRGDYPGTF.

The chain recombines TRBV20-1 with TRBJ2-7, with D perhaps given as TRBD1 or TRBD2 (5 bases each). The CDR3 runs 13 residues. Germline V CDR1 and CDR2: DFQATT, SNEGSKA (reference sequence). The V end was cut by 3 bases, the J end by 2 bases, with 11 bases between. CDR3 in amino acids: CSARGVRAYEQYF. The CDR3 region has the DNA TGCAGTGCTAGGGGGGTGAGGGCCTACGAGCAGTACTTC.

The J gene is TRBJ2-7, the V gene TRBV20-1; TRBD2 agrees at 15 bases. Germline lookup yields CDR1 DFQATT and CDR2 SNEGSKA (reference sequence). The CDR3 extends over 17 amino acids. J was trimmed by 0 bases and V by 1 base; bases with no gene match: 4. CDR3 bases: TGCAGTGCTAGAGCCGGGACTAGCGGGAGGAGCTCCTACGAGCAGTACTTC. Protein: CSARAGTSGRSSYEQYF.

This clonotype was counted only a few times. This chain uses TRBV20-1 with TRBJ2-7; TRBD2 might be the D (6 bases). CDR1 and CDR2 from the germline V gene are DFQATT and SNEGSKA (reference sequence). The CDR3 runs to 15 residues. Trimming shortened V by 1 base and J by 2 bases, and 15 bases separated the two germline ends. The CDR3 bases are TGCAGTGCTAGAGCGGCCGCGGGGCCTGCCTACGAGCAGTACTTC. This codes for CSARAAAGPAYEQYF.

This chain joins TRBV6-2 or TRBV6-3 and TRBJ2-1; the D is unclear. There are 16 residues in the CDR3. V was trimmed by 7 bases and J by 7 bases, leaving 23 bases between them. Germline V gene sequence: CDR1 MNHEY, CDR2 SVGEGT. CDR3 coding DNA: TGTGCCAGCAATAGCCCGGGCAGTCCGAGGTGGAATGAGCAGTTCTTC. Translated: CASNSPGSPRWNEQFF.

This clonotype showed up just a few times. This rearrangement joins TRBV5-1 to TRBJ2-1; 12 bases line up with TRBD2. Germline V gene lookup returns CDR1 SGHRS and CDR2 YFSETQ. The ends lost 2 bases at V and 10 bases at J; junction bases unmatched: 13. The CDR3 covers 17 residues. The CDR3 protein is CASSFILLAGGLQEQFF. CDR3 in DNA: TGCGCCAGCAGCTTTATACTCCTAGCGGGAGGGCTTCAGGAGCAGTTCTTC.

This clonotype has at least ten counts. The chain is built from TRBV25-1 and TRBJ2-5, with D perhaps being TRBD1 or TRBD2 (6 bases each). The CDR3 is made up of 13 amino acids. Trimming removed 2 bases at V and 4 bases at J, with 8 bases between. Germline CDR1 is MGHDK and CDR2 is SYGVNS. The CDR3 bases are TGTGCCAGCAGTGAAGGAGGGGGAGAGACCCAGTACTTC. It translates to CASSEGGGETQYF.

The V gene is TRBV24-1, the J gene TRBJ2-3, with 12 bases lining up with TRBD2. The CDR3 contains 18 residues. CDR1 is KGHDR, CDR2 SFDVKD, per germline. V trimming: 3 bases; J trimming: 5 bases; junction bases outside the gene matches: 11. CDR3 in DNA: TGTGCCACCAGTGATCGGGGACTAGCGGGTACAGGTGTAGATACGCAGTATTTT. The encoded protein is CATSDRGLAGTGVDTQYF.

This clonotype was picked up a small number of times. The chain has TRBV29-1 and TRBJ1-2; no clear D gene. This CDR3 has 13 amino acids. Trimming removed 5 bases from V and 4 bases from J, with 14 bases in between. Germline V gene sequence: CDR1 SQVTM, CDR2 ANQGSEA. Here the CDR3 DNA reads TGCAGCGTTCAACCAGGTGTGGGCTATGGCTACACCTTC. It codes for CSVQPGVGYGYTF.

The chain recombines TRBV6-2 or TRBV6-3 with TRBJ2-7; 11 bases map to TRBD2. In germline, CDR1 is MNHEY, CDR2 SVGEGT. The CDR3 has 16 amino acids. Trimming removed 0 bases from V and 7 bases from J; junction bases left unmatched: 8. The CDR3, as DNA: TGTGCCAGCAGTTACTCTAGCGGGAGGGTACTACGGGAGCAGTACTTC. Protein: CASSYSSGRVLREQYF.

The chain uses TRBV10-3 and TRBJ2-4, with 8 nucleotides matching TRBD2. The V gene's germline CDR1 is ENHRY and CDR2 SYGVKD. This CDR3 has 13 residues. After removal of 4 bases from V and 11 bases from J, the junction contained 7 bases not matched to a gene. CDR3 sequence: CAISGGTSGFQYF. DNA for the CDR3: TGTGCCATCAGTGGGGGGACTAGTGGGTTTCAGTACTTC.

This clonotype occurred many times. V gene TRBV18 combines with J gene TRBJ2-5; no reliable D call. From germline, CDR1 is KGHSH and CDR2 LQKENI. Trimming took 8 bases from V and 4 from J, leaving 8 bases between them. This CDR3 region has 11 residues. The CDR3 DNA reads TGTGCCAGCAGCCCATCAGAGACCCAGTACTTC. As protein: CASSPSETQYF.

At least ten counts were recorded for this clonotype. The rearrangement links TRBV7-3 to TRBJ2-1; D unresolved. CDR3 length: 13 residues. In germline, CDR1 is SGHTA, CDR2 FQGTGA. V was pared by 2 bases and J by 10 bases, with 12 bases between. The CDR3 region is CASSLRPGQEQFF. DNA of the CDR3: TGTGCCAGCAGCTTACGTCCGGGCCAAGAGCAGTTCTTC.

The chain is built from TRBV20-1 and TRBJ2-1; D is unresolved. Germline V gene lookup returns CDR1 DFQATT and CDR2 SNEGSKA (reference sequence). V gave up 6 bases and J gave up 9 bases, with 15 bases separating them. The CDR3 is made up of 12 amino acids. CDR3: CSARRPLGEQFF. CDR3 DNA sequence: TGCAGTGCCAGAAGGCCTTTGGGTGAGCAGTTCTTC.

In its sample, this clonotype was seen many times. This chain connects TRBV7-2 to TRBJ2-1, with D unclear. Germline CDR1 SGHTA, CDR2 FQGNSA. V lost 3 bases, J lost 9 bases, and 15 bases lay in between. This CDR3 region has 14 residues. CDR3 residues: CASSFDWDAVEQFF. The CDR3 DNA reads TGTGCCAGCAGCTTCGACTGGGATGCGGTTGAGCAGTTCTTC.

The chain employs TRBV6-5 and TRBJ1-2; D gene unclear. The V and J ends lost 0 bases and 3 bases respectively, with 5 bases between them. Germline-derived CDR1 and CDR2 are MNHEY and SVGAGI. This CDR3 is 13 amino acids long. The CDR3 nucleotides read TGTGCCAGCAGTTACTCGGCAGACTATGGCTACACCTTC. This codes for CASSYSADYGYTF.

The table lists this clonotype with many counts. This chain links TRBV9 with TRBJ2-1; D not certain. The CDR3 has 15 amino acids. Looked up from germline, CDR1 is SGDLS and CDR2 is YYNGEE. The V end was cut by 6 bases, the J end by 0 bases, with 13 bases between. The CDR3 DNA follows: TGTGCCAGCAACCCAGACGGTAGCTCCTACAATGAGCAGTTCTTC. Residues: CASNPDGSSYNEQFF. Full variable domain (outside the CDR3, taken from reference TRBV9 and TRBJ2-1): DSGVTQTPKHLITATGQRVTLRCSPRSGDLSVYWYQQSLDQGLQFLIQYYNGEERAKGNILERFSAQQFPDLHSELNLSSLELGDSALYFCASNPDGSSYNEQFFGPGTRLTVL.